Listed below are T cell receptor beta chains from one sample, sequenced in a study of response to subunit inactivated influenza vaccine. TCRdb reprocessed the RT-PCR reads with MiXCR, giving one entry per CDR3 protein. The table includes around 160,000 distinct CDR3 sequences, approximately 11% detected once. The sample consisted of non-naive T cells sorted from PBMCs, taken more than 35 days after vaccination. These TCRs come from a man aged 45-60 years who received an inactivated influenza vaccine. Each CDR3 is given with its conserved first and last residue. The order of the fields is V gene, clone size, J gene, D gene, CDR3 protein, CDR3 DNA. D genes are given only for firm matches. Some rows have no size entry. The others give once, few or many, or a class for an expanded clone.

V: TRBV3-1
size: .
J: TRBJ1-1
D: .
CDR3: CASSHKGVRTEAFF
DNA: TGTGCCAGCAGCCACAAGGGGGTGCGCACTGAAGCTTTCTTT

V: TRBV18
size: .
J: TRBJ2-7
D: .
CDR3: CASSKSNEQYF
DNA: TGTGCCAGCTCAAAGAGTAACGAGCAGTACTTC

V: TRBV7-8
size: .
J: TRBJ2-7
D: .
CDR3: CASSSTDGGAYEQYF
DNA: TGTGCCAGCAGCTCTACCGACGGGGGAGCCTACGAGCAGTACTTC

V: TRBV6-1
size: .
J: TRBJ1-3
D: .
CDR3: CASSLERVLSGNTIYF
DNA: TGTGCCAGCAGCCTCGAGAGGGTCCTGTCTGGAAACACCATATATTTT

V: TRBV18
size: few
J: TRBJ1-6
D: .
CDR3: CASSPPGEGNSPLHF
DNA: TGTGCCAGCTCACCACCAGGGGAAGGTAATTCACCCCTCCACTTT

V: TRBV27
size: few
J: TRBJ2-1
D: TRBD2
CDR3: CASSFALAGVNEQFF
DNA: TGTGCCAGCAGTTTCGCACTAGCGGGAGTCAATGAGCAGTTCTTC

V: TRBV19
size: few
J: TRBJ1-5
D: .
CDR3: CASTPDISNQPQHF
DNA: TGTGCCAGTACCCCAGACATTAGCAATCAGCCCCAGCATTTT

V: TRBV29-1
size: few
J: TRBJ2-2
D: .
CDR3: CSVETGYTGELFF
DNA: TGCAGCGTTGAAACAGGCTACACCGGGGAGCTGTTTTTT

V: TRBV28
size: few
J: TRBJ2-3
D: .
CDR3: CASSSSLYQSINTQYF
DNA: TGTGCCAGCAGTTCGTCCCTCTATCAGAGCATTAATACGCAGTATTTT

V: TRBV11-2
size: few
J: TRBJ2-7
D: .
CDR3: CASSLVSGGGYEQYF
DNA: TGTGCCAGCAGCTTAGTGTCAGGGGGAGGCTACGAGCAGTACTTC

V: TRBV12-3/TRBV12-4
size: .
J: TRBJ1-4
D: .
CDR3: CASRPAGWYEKLFF
DNA: TGTGCCAGCAGACCCGCAGGGTGGTATGAAAAACTGTTTTTT

V: TRBV20-1
size: few
J: TRBJ2-1
D: TRBD2
CDR3: CSSSPGLAGYEQFF
DNA: TGCAGTTCCAGCCCGGGACTAGCGGGATATGAGCAGTTCTTC

V: TRBV7-2
size: many
J: TRBJ1-1
D: .
CDR3: CASSLESSVAAEAFF
DNA: TGTGCCAGCAGCTTAGAGAGTTCAGTGGCCGCTGAAGCTTTCTTT

V: TRBV20-1
size: many
J: TRBJ1-2
D: .
CDR3: CSASRMGARMIGYTF
DNA: TGCAGTGCTTCCCGGATGGGGGCGCGGATGATTGGCTACACCTTC

V: TRBV20-1
size: many
J: TRBJ2-1
D: .
CDR3: CSARGFPGSPRDEQFF
DNA: TGCAGTGCTAGAGGGTTTCCGGGGAGTCCGAGGGATGAGCAGTTCTTC

V: TRBV5-6
size: many
J: TRBJ2-1
D: TRBD2
CDR3: CASSLGSGGGIGQFF
DNA: TGTGCCAGCAGCTTGGGAAGCGGGGGGGGCATCGGGCAGTTCTTC

V: TRBV29-1
size: many
J: TRBJ1-3
D: .
CDR3: CSVGQGSGNTIYF
DNA: TGCAGCGTTGGTCAGGGCTCTGGAAACACCATATATTTT

V: TRBV12-3/TRBV12-4
size: few
J: TRBJ1-5
D: .
CDR3: CASSYAAGNQPQHF
DNA: TGTGCCAGCAGTTATGCCGCGGGCAATCAGCCCCAGCATTTT

V: TRBV7-2
size: medium-sized
J: TRBJ1-1
D: .
CDR3: CASSLAQGHSTEAFF
DNA: TGTGCCAGCAGCTTAGCGCAAGGTCATAGCACTGAAGCTTTCTTT

V: TRBV7-9
size: few
J: TRBJ2-1
D: TRBD2
CDR3: CASSLLAGTNEQFF
DNA: TGTGCCAGCAGCTTACTAGCGGGGACCAATGAGCAGTTCTTC

V: TRBV4-2
size: many
J: TRBJ2-7
D: TRBD2
CDR3: CASSQELRSPLAGAYEQYF
DNA: TGTGCCAGCAGCCAAGAATTAAGAAGCCCCCTAGCGGGAGCCTACGAGCAGTACTTC

V: TRBV9
size: few
J: TRBJ1-6
D: TRBD1
CDR3: CASSHHRGYNSPLHF
DNA: TGTGCCAGCAGCCACCACAGGGGGTACAATTCACCCCTCCACTTT

V: TRBV6-5
size: many
J: TRBJ2-7
D: .
CDR3: CASSYSYGFSYEQYF
DNA: TGTGCCAGCAGTTACTCGTACGGGTTCTCCTACGAGCAGTACTTC

V: TRBV28
size: many
J: TRBJ2-5
D: TRBD2
CDR3: CASSVWEGGQETQYF
DNA: TGTGCCAGCAGTGTGTGGGAGGGCGGCCAAGAGACCCAGTACTTC

V: TRBV14
size: few
J: TRBJ1-2
D: .
CDR3: CASSQAGVRAPYGYTF
DNA: TGTGCCAGCAGCCAAGCCGGTGTAAGGGCCCCCTATGGCTACACCTTC

V: TRBV10-1
size: .
J: TRBJ2-7
D: .
CDR3: CASSESVKGLYEQYF
DNA: TGCGCCAGCAGTGAGTCGGTAAAGGGTCTATACGAGCAGTACTTC

V: TRBV27
size: few
J: TRBJ2-7
D: .
CDR3: CASSLMEGGEQYF
DNA: TGTGCCAGCAGTTTAATGGAGGGGGGAGAGCAGTACTTC

V: TRBV15
size: few
J: TRBJ2-7
D: .
CDR3: CATSRVWMRYEQYF
DNA: TGTGCCACCAGCAGAGTTTGGATGCGCTACGAGCAGTACTTC

V: TRBV4-1
size: many
J: TRBJ1-5
D: .
CDR3: CASSQDRYQPQHF
DNA: TGCGCCAGCAGCCAAGACAGATATCAGCCCCAGCATTTT

V: TRBV14
size: .
J: TRBJ1-2
D: .
CDR3: CAISPGTEGYTF
DNA: TGTGCCATCAGCCCCGGGACGGAGGGCTACACCTTC

V: TRBV3-1
size: .
J: TRBJ2-3
D: .
CDR3: CASSQEGTYVSTDTQYF
DNA: TGTGCCTCCAGCCAAGAAGGGACGTATGTGAGCACAGATACGCAGTATTTT

V: TRBV11-2
size: .
J: TRBJ2-5
D: .
CDR3: CASSPNRPQETQYF
DNA: TGTGCCAGCAGCCCCAACAGGCCCCAAGAGACCCAGTACTTC

V: TRBV7-9
size: many
J: TRBJ1-1
D: .
CDR3: CASSLERTEAFF
DNA: TGTGCCAGCAGCTTAGAACGGACTGAAGCTTTCTTT

V: TRBV2
size: many
J: TRBJ2-5
D: TRBD2
CDR3: CASSRTSGRETQYF
DNA: TGTGCCAGCAGTCGGACTAGCGGGCGTGAGACCCAGTACTTC

V: TRBV4-3
size: .
J: TRBJ2-1
D: .
CDR3: CASSQNPSTSYNEQFF
DNA: TGCGCCAGCAGCCAAAACCCTAGTACCTCCTACAATGAGCAGTTCTTC

V: TRBV3-1
size: many
J: TRBJ2-7
D: TRBD1
CDR3: CASSPARGTGTYEQYF
DNA: TGTGCCAGCAGCCCAGCACGAGGGACAGGTACCTACGAGCAGTACTTC

V: TRBV7-8
size: many
J: TRBJ2-7
D: .
CDR3: CASSLEYEQYF
DNA: TGTGCCAGCAGCTTAGAATACGAGCAGTACTTC

V: TRBV6-5
size: .
J: TRBJ1-2
D: TRBD1
CDR3: CASSYRGGQGYGYTF
DNA: TGTGCCAGCAGTTACCGGGGGGGACAGGGATATGGCTACACCTTC

V: TRBV20-1
size: few
J: TRBJ1-4
D: TRBD1
CDR3: CSARGFRGQEDEKLFF
DNA: TGCAGTGCTAGAGGGTTTAGGGGGCAGGAGGATGAAAAACTGTTTTTT

V: TRBV14
size: few
J: TRBJ2-7
D: .
CDR3: CASSQGIVYEQYF
DNA: TGTGCCAGCAGCCAAGGGATAGTGTACGAGCAGTACTTC

V: TRBV15
size: many
J: TRBJ2-3
D: .
CDR3: CATSRTRLDRTDTQYF
DNA: TGTGCCACCAGCAGAACCCGACTCGATCGCACAGATACGCAGTATTTT

V: TRBV29-1
size: few
J: TRBJ2-7
D: TRBD1
CDR3: CSCSFRGRDYEQYF
DNA: TGCAGCTGCTCGTTCAGGGGGCGCGACTACGAGCAGTACTTC

V: TRBV10-3
size: few
J: TRBJ2-7
D: .
CDR3: CAIRGLAGLGEQYF
DNA: TGTGCCATCAGGGGCTTGGCGGGGCTTGGGGAGCAGTACTTC

V: TRBV28
size: many
J: TRBJ2-7
D: TRBD2
CDR3: CASRSGETYEQYF
DNA: TGTGCCAGCAGAAGCGGGGAGACCTACGAGCAGTACTTC

V: TRBV28
size: .
J: TRBJ1-6
D: TRBD1
CDR3: CASSLDPTGAGTSPLHF
DNA: TGTGCCAGCAGTTTAGACCCCACAGGGGCCGGTACTTCACCCCTCCACTTT

V: TRBV7-7
size: .
J: TRBJ2-3
D: .
CDR3: CASAACGASTDTQYF
DNA: TGTGCCAGCGCCGCGTGCGGGGCGAGCACAGATACGCAGTATTTT

V: TRBV6-1
size: many
J: TRBJ1-1
D: TRBD1
CDR3: CASSPGTAPLGTEAFF
DNA: TGTGCCAGCAGCCCCGGGACAGCCCCTTTAGGAACTGAAGCTTTCTTT

V: TRBV7-9
size: few
J: TRBJ2-1
D: TRBD2
CDR3: CASSLAGLAGGWFF
DNA: TGTGCCAGCAGCTTAGCGGGACTAGCGGGGGGTTGGTTCTTC

V: TRBV6-5
size: .
J: TRBJ1-4
D: .
CDR3: CASSSLGRVAEKLFF
DNA: TGTGCCAGCAGTTCTCTGGGGCGCGTAGCAGAAAAACTGTTTTTT

V: TRBV3-1
size: few
J: TRBJ1-3
D: .
CDR3: CASSHSRRVRGNTIYF
DNA: TGTGCCAGCAGCCATAGCAGGAGGGTTCGAGGAAACACCATATATTTT